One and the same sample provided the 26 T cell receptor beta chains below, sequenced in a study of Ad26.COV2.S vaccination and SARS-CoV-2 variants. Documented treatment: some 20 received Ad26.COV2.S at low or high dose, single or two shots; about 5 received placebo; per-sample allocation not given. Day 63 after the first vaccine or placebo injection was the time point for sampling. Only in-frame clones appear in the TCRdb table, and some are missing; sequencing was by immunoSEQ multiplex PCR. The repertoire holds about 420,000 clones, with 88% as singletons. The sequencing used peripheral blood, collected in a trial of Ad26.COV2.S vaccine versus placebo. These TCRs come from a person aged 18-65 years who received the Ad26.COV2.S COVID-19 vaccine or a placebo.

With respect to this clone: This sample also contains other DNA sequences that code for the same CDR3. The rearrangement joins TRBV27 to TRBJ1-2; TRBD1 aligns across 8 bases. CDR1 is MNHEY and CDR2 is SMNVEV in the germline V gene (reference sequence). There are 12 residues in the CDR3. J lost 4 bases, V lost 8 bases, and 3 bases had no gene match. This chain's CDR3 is CASSDRGYGYTF. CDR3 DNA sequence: TGTGCCAGCTCCGACAGGGGCTATGGCTACACCTTC.

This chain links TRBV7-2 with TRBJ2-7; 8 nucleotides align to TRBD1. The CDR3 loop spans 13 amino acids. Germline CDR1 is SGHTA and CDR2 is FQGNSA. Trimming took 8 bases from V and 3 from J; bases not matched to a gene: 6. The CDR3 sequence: CASSQGAHYEQYF. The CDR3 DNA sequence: TGTGCCAGCTCTCAGGGGGCCCACTACGAGCAGTACTTC.

CDR3 loop: CASSQDRGAGNTIYF. DNA for the CDR3: TGTGCCAGCAGCCAGGACAGGGGAGCTGGAAACACCATATATTTT. J is TRBJ1-3 and V is TRBV7-8, with TRBD1 matching over 9 bases. The CDR3 spans 15 residues. Germline loops: CDR1 SGHVS, CDR2 FQNEAQ. V trimming: 5 bases; J trimming: 2 bases; junction bases outside the gene matches: 4.

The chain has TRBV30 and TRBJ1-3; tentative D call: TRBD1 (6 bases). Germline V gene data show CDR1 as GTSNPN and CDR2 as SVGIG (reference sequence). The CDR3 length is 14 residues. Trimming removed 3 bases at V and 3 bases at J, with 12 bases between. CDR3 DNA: TGTGCCTGGAGGGCACAGGGATTTGGAAACACCATATATTTT. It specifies CAWRAQGFGNTIYF.

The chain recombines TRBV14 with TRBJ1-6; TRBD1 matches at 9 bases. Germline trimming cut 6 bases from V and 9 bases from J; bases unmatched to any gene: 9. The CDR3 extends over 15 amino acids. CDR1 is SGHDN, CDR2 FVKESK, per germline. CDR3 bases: TGTGCCAGCAGTCCGACACAGGGGGCCTCTTCACCCCTCCACTTT. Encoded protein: CASSPTQGASSPLHF.

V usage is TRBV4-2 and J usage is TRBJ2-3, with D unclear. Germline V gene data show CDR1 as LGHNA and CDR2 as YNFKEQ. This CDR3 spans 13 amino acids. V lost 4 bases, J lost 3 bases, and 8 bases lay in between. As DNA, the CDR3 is TGTGCCAGCAGCCGCCTGAGAACAGATACGCAGTATTTT. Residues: CASSRLRTDTQYF.

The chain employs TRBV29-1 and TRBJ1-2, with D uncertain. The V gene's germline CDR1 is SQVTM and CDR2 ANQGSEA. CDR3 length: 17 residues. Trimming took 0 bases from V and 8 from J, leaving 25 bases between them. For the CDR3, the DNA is TGCAGCGTTGAAGATTTTGGGCTCCCCAGACCTTTAAGGGGCTACACCTTC. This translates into CSVEDFGLPRPLRGYTF.

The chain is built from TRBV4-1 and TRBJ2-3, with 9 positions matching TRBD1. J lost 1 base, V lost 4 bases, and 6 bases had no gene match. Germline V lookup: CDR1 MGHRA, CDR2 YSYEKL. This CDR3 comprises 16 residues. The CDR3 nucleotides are TGCGCCAGCAGCCCGCAGGACAGGGGAGGCACAGATACGCAGTATTTT. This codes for CASSPQDRGGTDTQYF.

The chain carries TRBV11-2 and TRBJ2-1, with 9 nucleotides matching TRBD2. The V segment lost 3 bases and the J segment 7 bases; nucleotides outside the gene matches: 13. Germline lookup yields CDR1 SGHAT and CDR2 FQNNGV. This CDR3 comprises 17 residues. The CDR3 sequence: CASSFQGQRGVRNEQFF. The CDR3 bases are TGTGCCAGCAGCTTCCAAGGCCAGCGGGGGGTCCGGAATGAGCAGTTCTTC.

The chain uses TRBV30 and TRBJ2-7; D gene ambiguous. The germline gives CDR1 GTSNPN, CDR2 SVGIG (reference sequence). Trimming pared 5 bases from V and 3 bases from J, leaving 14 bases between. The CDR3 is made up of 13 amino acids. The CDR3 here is CAWARSDFYEQYF. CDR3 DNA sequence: TGTGCCTGGGCCCGATCAGATTTCTACGAGCAGTACTTC.

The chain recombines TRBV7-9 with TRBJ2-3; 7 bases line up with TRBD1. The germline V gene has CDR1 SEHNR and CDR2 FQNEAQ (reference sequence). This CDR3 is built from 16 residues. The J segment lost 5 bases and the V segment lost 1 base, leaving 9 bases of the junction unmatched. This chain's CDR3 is CASSLGIEGAGDTQYF. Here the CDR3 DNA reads TGTGCCAGCAGCTTAGGAATTGAGGGGGCGGGAGATACGCAGTATTTT.

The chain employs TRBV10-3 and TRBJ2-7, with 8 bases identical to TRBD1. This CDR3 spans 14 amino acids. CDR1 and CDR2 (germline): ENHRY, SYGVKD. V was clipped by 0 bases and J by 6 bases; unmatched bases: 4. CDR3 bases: TGTGCCATCAGTGAGTCAGACAGGGGAGGCGAGCAGTACTTC. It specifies CAISESDRGGEQYF.

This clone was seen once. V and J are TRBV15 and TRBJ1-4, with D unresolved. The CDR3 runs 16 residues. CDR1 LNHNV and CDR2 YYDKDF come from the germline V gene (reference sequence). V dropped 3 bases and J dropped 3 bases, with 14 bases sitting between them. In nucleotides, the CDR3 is TGTGCCACCAGCAGTGAGAAGGGTCTGGCTAATGAAAAACTGTTTTTT. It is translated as CATSSEKGLANEKLFF.

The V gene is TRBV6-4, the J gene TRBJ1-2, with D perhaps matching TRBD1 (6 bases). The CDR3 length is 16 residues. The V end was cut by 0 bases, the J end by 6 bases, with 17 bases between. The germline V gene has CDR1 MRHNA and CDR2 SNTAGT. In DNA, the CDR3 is TGTGCCAGCAGTGACTCGAACGGCAGGGGTCCCCATGGCTACACCTTC. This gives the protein CASSDSNGRGPHGYTF.

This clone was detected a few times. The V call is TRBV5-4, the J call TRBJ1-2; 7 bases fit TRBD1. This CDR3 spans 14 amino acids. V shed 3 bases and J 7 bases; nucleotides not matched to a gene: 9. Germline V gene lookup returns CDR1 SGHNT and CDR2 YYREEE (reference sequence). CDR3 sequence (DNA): TGTGCCAGCAGCTCGGAACAGGGGACGGCTGGCTACACCTTC. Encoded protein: CASSSEQGTAGYTF.

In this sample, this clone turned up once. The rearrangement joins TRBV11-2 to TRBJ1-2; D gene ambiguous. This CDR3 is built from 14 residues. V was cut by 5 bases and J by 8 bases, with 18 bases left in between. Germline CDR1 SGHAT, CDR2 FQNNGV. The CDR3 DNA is TGTGCCAGCAGCCCCACGCCTGCGGCAGGCGGCTACACCTTC. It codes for CASSPTPAAGGYTF. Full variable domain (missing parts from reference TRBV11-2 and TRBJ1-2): EAGVAQSPRYKIIEKRQSVAFWCNPISGHATLYWYQQILGQGPKLLIQFQNNGVVDDSQLPKDRFSAERLKGVDSTLKIQPAKLEDSAVYLCASSPTPAAGGYTFGSGTRLTVV.

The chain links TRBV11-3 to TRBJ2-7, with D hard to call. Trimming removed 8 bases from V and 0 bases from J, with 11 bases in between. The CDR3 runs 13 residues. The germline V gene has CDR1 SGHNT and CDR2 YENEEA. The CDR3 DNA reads TGTGCCAGCGGATTGAGTAGCTCCTACGAGCAGTACTTC. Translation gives CASGLSSSYEQYF.

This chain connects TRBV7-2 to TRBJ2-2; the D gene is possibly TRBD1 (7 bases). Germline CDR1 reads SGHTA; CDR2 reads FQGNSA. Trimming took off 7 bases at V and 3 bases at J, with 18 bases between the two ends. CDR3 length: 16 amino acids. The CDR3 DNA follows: TGTGCCAGCACCTACAGGGGAGGTAGAGACACCGGGGAGCTGTTTTTT. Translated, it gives CASTYRGGRDTGELFF.

The CDR3 protein is CASSEGSSGDYEQFF. Here the CDR3 DNA reads TGTGCCAGCAGTGAGGGTTCTAGCGGGGACTATGAGCAGTTCTTC. The chain joins TRBV2 to TRBJ2-1; 9 bases are a match to TRBD2. After removal of 3 bases from V and 8 bases from J, the junction contained 8 bases not matched to a gene. Looked up from germline, CDR1 is SNHLY and CDR2 is FYNNEI. This CDR3 has 15 amino acids.

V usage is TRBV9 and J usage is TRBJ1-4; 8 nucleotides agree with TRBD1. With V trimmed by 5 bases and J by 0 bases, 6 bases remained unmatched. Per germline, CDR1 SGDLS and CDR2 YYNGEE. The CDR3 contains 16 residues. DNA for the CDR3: TGTGCCAGCAGTTTTTCGACAGGGGCAACTAATGAAAAACTGTTTTTT. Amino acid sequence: CASSFSTGATNEKLFF.

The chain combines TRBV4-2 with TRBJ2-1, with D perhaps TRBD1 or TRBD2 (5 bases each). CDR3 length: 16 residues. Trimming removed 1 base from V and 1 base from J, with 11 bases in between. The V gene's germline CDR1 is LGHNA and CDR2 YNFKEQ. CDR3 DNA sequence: TGTGCCAGCAGCCAAGGAGAGGGGTCGTCCTACAATGAGCAGTTCTTC. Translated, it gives CASSQGEGSSYNEQFF.

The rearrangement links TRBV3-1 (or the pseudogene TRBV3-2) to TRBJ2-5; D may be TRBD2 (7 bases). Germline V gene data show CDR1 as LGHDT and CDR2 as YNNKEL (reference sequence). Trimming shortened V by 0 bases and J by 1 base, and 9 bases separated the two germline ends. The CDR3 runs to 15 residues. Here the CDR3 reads CASSQERGPQETQYF. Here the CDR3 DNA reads TGTGCCAGCAGCCAAGAGCGGGGGCCCCAAGAGACCCAGTACTTC.

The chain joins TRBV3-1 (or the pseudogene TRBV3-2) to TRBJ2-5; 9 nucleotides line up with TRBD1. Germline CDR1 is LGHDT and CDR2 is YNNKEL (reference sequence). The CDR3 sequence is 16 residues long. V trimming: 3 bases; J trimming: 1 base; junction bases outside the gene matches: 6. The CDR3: CASSQPTGGGQETQYF. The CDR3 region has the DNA TGTGCCAGCAGCCAGCCGACAGGGGGAGGCCAAGAGACCCAGTACTTC.

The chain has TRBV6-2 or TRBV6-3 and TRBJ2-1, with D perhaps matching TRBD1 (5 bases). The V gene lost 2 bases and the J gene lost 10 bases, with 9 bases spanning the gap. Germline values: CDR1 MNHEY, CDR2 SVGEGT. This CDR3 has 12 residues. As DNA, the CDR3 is TGTGCCAGCAGTTACCCGAACAGGGAGCAGTTCTTC. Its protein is CASSYPNREQFF.

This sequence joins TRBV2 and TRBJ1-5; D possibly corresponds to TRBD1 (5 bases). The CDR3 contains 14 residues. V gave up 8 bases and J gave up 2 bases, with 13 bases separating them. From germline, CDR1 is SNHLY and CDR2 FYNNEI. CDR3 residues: CASGQDTRNQPQHF. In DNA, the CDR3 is TGTGCCAGCGGCCAGGACACGCGCAATCAGCCCCAGCATTTT.

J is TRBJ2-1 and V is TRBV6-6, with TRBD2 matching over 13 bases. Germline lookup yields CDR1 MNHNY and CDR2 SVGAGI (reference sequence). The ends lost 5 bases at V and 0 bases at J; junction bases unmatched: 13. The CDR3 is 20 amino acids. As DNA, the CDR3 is TGTGCCAGCAGTCACGGGACTAGCGGGAAAGGGAGACGCTCCTACAATGAGCAGTTCTTC. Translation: CASSHGTSGKGRRSYNEQFF.